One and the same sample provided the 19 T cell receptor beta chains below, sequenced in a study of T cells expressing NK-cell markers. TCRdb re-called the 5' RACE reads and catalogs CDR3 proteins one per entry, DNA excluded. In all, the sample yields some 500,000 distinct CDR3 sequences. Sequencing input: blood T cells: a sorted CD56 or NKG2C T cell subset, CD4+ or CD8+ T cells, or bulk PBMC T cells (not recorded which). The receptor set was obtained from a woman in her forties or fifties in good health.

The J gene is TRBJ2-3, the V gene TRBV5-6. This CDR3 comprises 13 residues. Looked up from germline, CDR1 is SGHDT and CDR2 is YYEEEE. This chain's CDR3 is CASSPDLVDTQYF.

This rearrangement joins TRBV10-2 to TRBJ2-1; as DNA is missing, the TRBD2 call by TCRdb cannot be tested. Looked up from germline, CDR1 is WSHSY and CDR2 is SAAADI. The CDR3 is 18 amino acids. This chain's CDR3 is CASSSALAGGHTYNEQFF.

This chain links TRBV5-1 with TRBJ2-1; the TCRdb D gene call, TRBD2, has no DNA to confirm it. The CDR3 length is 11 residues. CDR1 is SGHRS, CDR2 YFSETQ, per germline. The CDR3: CASSHPRARFF.

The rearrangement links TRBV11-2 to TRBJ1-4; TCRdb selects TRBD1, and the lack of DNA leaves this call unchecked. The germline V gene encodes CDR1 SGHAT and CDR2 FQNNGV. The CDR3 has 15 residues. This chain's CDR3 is CASSSQGNGNEKLFF.

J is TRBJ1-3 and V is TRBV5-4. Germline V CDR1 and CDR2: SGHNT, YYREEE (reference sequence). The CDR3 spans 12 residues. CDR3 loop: CASGYSGNTIYF. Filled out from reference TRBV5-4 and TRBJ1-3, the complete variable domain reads ETGVTQSPTHLIKTRGQQVTLRCSSQSGHNTVSWYQQALGQGPQFIFQYYREEENGRGNFPPRFSGLQFPNYSSELNVNALELDDSALYLCASGYSGNTIYFGEGSWLTVV.

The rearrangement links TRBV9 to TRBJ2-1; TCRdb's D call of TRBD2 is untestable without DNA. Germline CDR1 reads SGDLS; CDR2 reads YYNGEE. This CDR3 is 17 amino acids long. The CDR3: CASSAMRTSGRMNEQFF.

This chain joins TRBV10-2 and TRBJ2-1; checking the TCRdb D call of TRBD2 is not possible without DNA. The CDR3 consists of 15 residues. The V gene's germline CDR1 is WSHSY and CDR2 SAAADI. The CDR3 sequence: CASRVLAGGSAEQFF.

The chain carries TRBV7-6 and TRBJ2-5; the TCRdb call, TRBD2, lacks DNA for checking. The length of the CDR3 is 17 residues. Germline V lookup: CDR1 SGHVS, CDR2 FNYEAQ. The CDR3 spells CASSLISAGGPAETQYF.

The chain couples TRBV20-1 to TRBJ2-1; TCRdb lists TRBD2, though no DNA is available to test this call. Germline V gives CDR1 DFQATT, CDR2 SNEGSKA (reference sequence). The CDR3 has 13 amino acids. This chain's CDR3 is CSAPGLAYNEQFF.

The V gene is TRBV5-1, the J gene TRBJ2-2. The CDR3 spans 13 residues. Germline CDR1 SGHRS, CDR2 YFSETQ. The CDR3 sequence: CASSPLTSGELFF.

CDR3 protein: CASSRGQVANKEQFF. The V gene is TRBV5-6, the J gene TRBJ2-1; TCRdb proposes TRBD1, but this gene call is untestable without DNA. The CDR3 has 15 amino acids. Per the germline V gene, CDR1 is SGHDT and CDR2 is YYEEEE.

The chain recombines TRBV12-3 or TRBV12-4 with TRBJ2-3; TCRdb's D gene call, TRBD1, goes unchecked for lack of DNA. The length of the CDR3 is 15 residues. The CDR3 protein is CASRRQGWFTDTQYF.

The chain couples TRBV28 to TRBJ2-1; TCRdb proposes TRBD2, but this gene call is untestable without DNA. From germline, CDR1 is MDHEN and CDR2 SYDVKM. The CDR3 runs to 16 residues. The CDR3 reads CASSSVGLAGYNEQFF. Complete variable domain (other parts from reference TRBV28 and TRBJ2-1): DVKVTQSSRYLVKRTGEKVFLECVQDMDHENMFWYRQDPGLGLRLIYFSYDVKMKEKGDIPEGYSVSREKKERFSLILESASTNQTSMYLCASSSVGLAGYNEQFFGPGTRLTVL.

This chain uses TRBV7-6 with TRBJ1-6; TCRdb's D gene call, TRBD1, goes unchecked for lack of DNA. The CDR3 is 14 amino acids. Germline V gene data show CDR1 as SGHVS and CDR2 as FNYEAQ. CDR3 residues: CASSTSDSLSPLHF.

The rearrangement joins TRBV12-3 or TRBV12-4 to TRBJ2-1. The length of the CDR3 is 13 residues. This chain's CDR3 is CASSVAGFAEQFF.

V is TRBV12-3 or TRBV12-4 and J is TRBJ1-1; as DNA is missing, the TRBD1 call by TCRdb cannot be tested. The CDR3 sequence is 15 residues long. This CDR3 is CASTPLQGAETEAFF.

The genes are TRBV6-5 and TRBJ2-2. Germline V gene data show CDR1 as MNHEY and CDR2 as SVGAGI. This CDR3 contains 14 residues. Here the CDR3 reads CASSIQGVAGELFF.

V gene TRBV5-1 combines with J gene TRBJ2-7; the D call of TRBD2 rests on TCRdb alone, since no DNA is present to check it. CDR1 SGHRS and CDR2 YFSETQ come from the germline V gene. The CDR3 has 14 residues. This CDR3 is CASSLTSGSYEQYF.

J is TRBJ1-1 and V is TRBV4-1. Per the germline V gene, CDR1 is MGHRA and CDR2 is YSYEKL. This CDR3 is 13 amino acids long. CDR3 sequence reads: CASSQRHAGGAFF.